A single TCR beta chain is shown here with its context. Method: immunoSEQ multiplex PCR; TCRdb's copy keeps in-frame clones and lacks some. There are approximately 270,000 clones in the sample; less than 95% occur only once, and approximately 3% lies in the top ten. This sample was taken from a study of blood T cell repertoires in COVID-19. V lost 6 bases, J lost 3 bases, and 2 bases stayed unmatched. The CDR3 runs 15 residues. Germline V CDR1 and CDR2: MDHEN, SYDVKM. Sequenced sample: PBMCs or T cells enriched from blood (not recorded which). This clonotype was obtained from a man in his forties or fifties who had been exposed to COVID-19. This chain connects TRBV28 to TRBJ2-1; 13 bases match TRBD2. The CDR3 region is CASSRLAGGYNEQFF. CDR3 nucleotide sequence: TGTGCCAGCAGCCGACTAGCGGGAGGCTACAATGAGCAGTTCTTC.